This T cell receptor (beta chain) is drawn from a study of spatial heterogeneity in lung cancer. In the study overall: The donor group consisted of over 55 patients who had untreated, early-stage non-small cell lung cancer. Raw reads contained each unique TCR and UMI combination more than ten times on average.

Study outcomes and limitations: Ubiquitous expanded tumor TCRs appeared in blood more at resection than follow-up.

Losses at the gene ends were 7 bases for V and 0 bases for J; bases not matched to a gene: 10. Per the germline V gene, CDR1 is MNHEY and CDR2 is SVGAGI. This CDR3 is 17 amino acids long. This clonotype has a handful of counts. As yet, its antigen is unknown. Carried by each TCR cDNA molecule was a unique molecular identifier. TCRdb analysed the 5' RACE reads with MiXCR anew, one entry per CDR3 protein. The sample has about 120,000 distinct CDR3 sequences; 9.5% to 15% are singletons. The time point denotes: blood at routine non-recurrence follow-up after resection. Sequencing covered unsorted whole RNA taken from tumor, nontumor lung or frozen PBMC.

This chain uses TRBV6-5 with TRBJ2-3; 10 positions match TRBD2. This TCR was recovered from a male donor with early-stage non-small cell lung cancer. This specimen consisted of PBMCs, obtained at follow-up. In DNA form, the CDR3 reads TGTGCCAGCAATCCTGTAGCGGGGGGTACTAGCACAGATACGCAGTATTTT. As protein: CASNPVAGGTSTDTQYF.